The 30 T cell receptor beta chains below all came from one sample that was sequenced in a study of blood T cell repertoires in COVID-19. The method was immunoSEQ multiplex PCR; TCRdb's version includes in-frame clones alone and lacks a portion of them. The sample lists 40,000 or so clones, over 65% occurring once. Sequenced sample: peripheral blood. The receptors were gathered from a man older than 75 with acute or convalescent COVID-19.

This clone was detected only once. This chain joins TRBV9 and TRBJ2-3, with TRBD2 matching 10 bases. V shed 3 bases, J shed 1 base, and the junction held 5 bases outside the gene matches. Germline assignment: CDR1 SGDLS and CDR2 YYNGEE. This CDR3 is built from 16 residues. CDR3 in amino acids: CASSGGTSERTDTQYF. The CDR3 bases are TGTGCCAGCAGCGGCGGGACTAGCGAACGCACAGATACGCAGTATTTT.

The CDR3 loop reads CASNFEGGRNYGYTF. The CDR3 region has the DNA TGCGCCAGCAATTTTGAAGGAGGGCGCAACTATGGCTACACCTTC. The chain employs TRBV5-1 and TRBJ1-2; D not certain. CDR3 length equals 15 residues. Between the trimmed V and J ends, which lost 6 bases and 2 bases, there was a span of 17 bases. CDR1 is SGHRS, CDR2 YFSETQ, per germline. Full variable domain (missing parts from reference TRBV5-1 and TRBJ1-2): KAGVTQTPRYLIKTRGQQVTLSCSPISGHRSVSWYQQTPGQGLQFLFEYFSETQRNKGNFPGRFSGRQFSNSRSEMNVSTLELGDSALYLCASNFEGGRNYGYTFGSGTRLTVV.

The gene calls are TRBV10-1 and TRBJ2-3; TRBD1 might be the D (5 bases). Germline V CDR1 and CDR2: WNHNN, SYGVQD (reference sequence). The CDR3 extends over 16 amino acids. V gave up 3 bases and J gave up 0 bases, with 13 bases separating them. This CDR3 reads CASSDRTRASTDTQYF. The CDR3 DNA reads as TGCGCCAGCAGTGACCGGACACGTGCTAGCACAGATACGCAGTATTTT.

The V call is TRBV30, the J call TRBJ2-1, with TRBD2 matching 8 bases. The V segment lost 0 bases and the J segment 4 bases; nucleotides outside the gene matches: 5. Per germline, CDR1 GTSNPN and CDR2 SVGIG (reference sequence). This CDR3 is 15 amino acids long. The CDR3 sequence: CAWSVQAGVYNEQFF. In DNA, the CDR3 is TGTGCCTGGAGTGTACAAGCGGGGGTTTACAATGAGCAGTTCTTC.

The chain combines TRBV28 with TRBJ1-1; weak D call: TRBD1 (6 bases). CDR1 and CDR2 (germline): MDHEN, SYDVKM. The CDR3 has 13 residues. V lost 3 bases and J 2 bases, leaving 7 bases between the germline ends. The CDR3 bases are TGTGCCAGCAGTTTGGGACATAACACTGAAGCTTTCTTT. Its protein is CASSLGHNTEAFF.

This clone was seen at least ten times. The rearrangement links TRBV9 to TRBJ2-2; TRBD1 aligns across 7 bases. V was pared by 4 bases and J by 5 bases, with 8 bases of the junction left unmatched. The CDR3 is 15 amino acids. Germline loops: CDR1 SGDLS, CDR2 YYNGEE. CDR3: CASSPTGVGTGELFF. For the CDR3, the DNA is TGTGCCAGCAGCCCCACAGGGGTTGGGACCGGGGAGCTGTTTTTT.

This chain connects TRBV19 to TRBJ1-1, with TRBD1 matching over 9 bases. J lost 3 bases, V lost 6 bases, and 5 bases had no gene match. Germline V lookup: CDR1 LNHDA, CDR2 SQIVND (reference sequence). CDR3 size: 14 residues. Here the CDR3 reads CASSTTGGHTEAFF. The CDR3 nucleotides read TGTGCCAGTAGCACGACAGGGGGGCACACTGAAGCTTTCTTT.

The genes are TRBV18 and TRBJ2-4; a weak D match, TRBD1 (6 bases). V was cut by 3 bases and J by 4 bases, with 13 bases left in between. The germline gives CDR1 KGHSH, CDR2 LQKENI. The CDR3 length is 15 residues. For the CDR3, the DNA is TGTGCCAGCTCACCTACCGCCAGGGGTAAAAACATTCAGTACTTC. It translates to CASSPTARGKNIQYF.

This clone has only one observation. The rearrangement uses TRBV28 and TRBJ2-3; no clear D. V shed 3 bases and J shed 4 bases, with 11 bases lying between them. From germline, CDR1 is MDHEN and CDR2 SYDVKM. This CDR3 has 14 residues. In nucleotides, the CDR3 is TGTGCCAGCAGTTTGAACGCAGGCGCAGATACGCAGTATTTT. Its protein is CASSLNAGADTQYF.

This chain connects TRBV5-1 to TRBJ1-1; D remains ambiguous. The CDR3 sequence is 13 residues long. Germline values: CDR1 SGHRS, CDR2 YFSETQ. Trimming stripped 0 bases from V and 0 bases from J, with 3 bases between. The CDR3 region is CASSLALNTEAFF. CDR3 DNA: TGCGCCAGCAGCTTGGCATTGAACACTGAAGCTTTCTTT.

As for this clone: The germline gene is not matched at one end of the junction; a read error may be the cause. This sequence joins TRBV2 and TRBJ1-1; D is undetermined. Germline V gives CDR1 SNHLY, CDR2 FYNNEI. The CDR3 is 14 residues long. The CDR3 bases are TGTGCCTGCAGCCAAACCCCGGGGTTCACTGAAGCTTTCTTT. Protein sequence: CACSQTPGFTEAFF. Full variable domain (outside the CDR3, taken from reference TRBV2 and TRBJ1-1): EPEVTQTPSHQVTQMGQEVILRCVPISNHLYFYWYRQILGQKVEFLVSFYNNEISEKSEIFDDQFSVERPDGSNFTLKIRSTKLEDSAMYFCACSQTPGFTEAFFGQGTRLTVV.

This clone was seen only a few times. The V and J genes are TRBV9 and TRBJ2-3; 11 bases are shared with TRBD2. The CDR3 has 17 amino acids. Germline V gives CDR1 SGDLS, CDR2 YYNGEE. J was trimmed by 5 bases and V by 4 bases; bases with no gene match: 12. In DNA, the CDR3 is TGTGCCAGCAGCCTGCGGGGTAGCGGGAGGGTGGAAGATACGCAGTATTTT. Protein sequence: CASSLRGSGRVEDTQYF.

This clone turned up a few times. The J gene is TRBJ1-5, the V gene TRBV2, with unresolved D. V was shortened by 7 bases and J by 0 bases, with 7 bases between the two germline ends. This CDR3 comprises 13 residues. Germline V lookup: CDR1 SNHLY, CDR2 FYNNEI. This CDR3 is CASNQYSNQPQHF. The CDR3 DNA follows: TGTGCCAGCAACCAGTATAGCAATCAGCCCCAGCATTTT.

As for this clone: The germline gene is not matched at one end of the junction; a read error may be the cause. V gene TRBV24-1 combines with J gene TRBJ1-6, with 7 bases fitting TRBD1. Germline CDR1 KGHDR, CDR2 SFDVKD. CDR3 length: 18 amino acids. The CDR3 loop reads CATERSSGGKIGDSPLYF. The CDR3 DNA reads as TGTGCCACCGAAAGGAGCTCAGGGGGGAAGATAGGAGACTCACCCCTCTACTTT.

This rearrangement joins TRBV4-1 to TRBJ2-2; 7 bases line up with TRBD2. Germline lookup yields CDR1 MGHRA and CDR2 YSYEKL. Trimming took 4 bases from V and 7 from J; bases not matched to a gene: 12. The CDR3 contains 16 residues. The CDR3, as DNA: TGCGCCAGCAGCCCCATGCGGGCAGGGAGGGTCGGGGAGCTGTTTTTT. Its translation: CASSPMRAGRVGELFF.

The chain carries TRBV5-4 and TRBJ2-5; D might be TRBD2 (6 bases). This CDR3 comprises 14 residues. Trimming took 0 bases from V and 5 from J, leaving 11 bases between them. CDR1 SGHNT and CDR2 YYREEE come from the germline V gene (reference sequence). CDR3 sequence (DNA): TGTGCCAGCAGCTTGGTGCTAGCGAGCGAGACCCAGTACTTC. This sequence encodes CASSLVLASETQYF.

The chain couples TRBV28 to TRBJ1-4, with no clear D. Germline V gene data show CDR1 as MDHEN and CDR2 as SYDVKM. CDR3 size: 16 residues. The V gene lost 3 bases and the J gene lost 0 bases, with 11 bases spanning the gap. CDR3 loop: CASSFMYPATNEKLFF. The CDR3 DNA reads as TGTGCCAGCAGTTTCATGTACCCAGCAACTAATGAAAAACTGTTTTTT.

This clone has just one count. V usage is TRBV30 and J usage is TRBJ1-1, with 8 bases lining up with TRBD1. The germline V gene encodes CDR1 GTSNPN and CDR2 SVGIG (reference sequence). The CDR3 has 13 residues. J was trimmed by 1 base and V by 3 bases; bases with no gene match: 1. The CDR3 DNA reads TGTGCCTGGAGCGGGACAGGGAACACTGAAGCTTTCTTT. Translating gives CAWSGTGNTEAFF.

The chain couples TRBV25-1 to TRBJ2-1; TRBD1 might be the D (6 bases). V was pared by 3 bases and J by 8 bases, with 17 bases between. Germline CDR1 and CDR2: MGHDK and SYGVNS. The CDR3 length is 15 residues. The CDR3 DNA reads TGTGCCAGCAGTGATTGGACAGCCCTCACGGATGAGCAGTTCTTC. As protein: CASSDWTALTDEQFF.

V gene TRBV2 combines with J gene TRBJ1-2; possible D gene TRBD1, 5 bases. The CDR3 is 14 amino acids. V lost 1 base and J 8 bases, leaving 14 bases between the germline ends. The germline V gene has CDR1 SNHLY and CDR2 FYNNEI. CDR3: CASSEEGPVSGYTF. As DNA, the CDR3 is TGTGCCAGCAGTGAAGAGGGGCCGGTCTCGGGCTACACCTTC.

The CDR3 DNA reads TGTGCCAGCAGCTACCGGGACAACTCCTACGAGCAGTACTTC. Protein sequence: CASSYRDNSYEQYF. This rearrangement joins TRBV7-9 to TRBJ2-7; possibly TRBD1 for D (6 bases). The CDR3 is 14 residues long. The germline V gene encodes CDR1 SEHNR and CDR2 FQNEAQ (reference sequence). With 4 bases removed from V and 0 bases from J, the gap between germline ends came to 10 bases. Looking up the rest from reference TRBV7-9 and TRBJ2-7 gives the full variable domain: DTGVSQNPRHKITKRGQNVTFRCDPISEHNRLYWYRQTLGQGPEFLTYFQNEAQLEKSRLLSDRFSAERPKGSFSTLEIQRTEQGDSAMYLCASSYRDNSYEQYFGPGTRLTVT.

This clone turned up a few times. The J gene is TRBJ1-5, the V gene TRBV24-1, with TRBD1 matching over 10 bases. Trimming cost V 4 bases and J 4 bases; bases outside gene matches: 3. Germline CDR1 is KGHDR and CDR2 is SFDVKD. The CDR3 runs to 15 residues. CDR3 DNA: TGTGCCACCAGTGACGGGACAGGGGTGAATCAGCCCCAGCATTTT. Amino acids: CATSDGTGVNQPQHF.

V gene TRBV19 combines with J gene TRBJ2-7; TRBD2 aligns across 10 bases. The CDR3 runs 14 residues. From germline, CDR1 is LNHDA and CDR2 SQIVND (reference sequence). The V gene end was trimmed by 4 bases and the J gene end by 2 bases; junction bases not matched to a gene: 2. CDR3 loop: CASSKLAGPYEQYF. In DNA, the CDR3 is TGTGCCAGTAGTAAACTAGCGGGACCCTACGAGCAGTACTTC.

This clone occurred a few times. The J gene is TRBJ1-2, the V gene TRBV29-1; D unclear. Trimming removed 7 bases from V and 0 bases from J, with 15 bases in between. The CDR3 has 14 amino acids. The V gene's germline CDR1 is SQVTM and CDR2 ANQGSEA. CDR3 sequence reads: CSAKPDRANYGYTF. The CDR3 coding sequence is TGCAGCGCTAAGCCCGACCGGGCTAACTATGGCTACACCTTC.

V usage is TRBV7-9 and J usage is TRBJ2-3, with TRBD2 matching over 13 bases. CDR1 and CDR2 (germline): SEHNR, FQNEAQ (reference sequence). V dropped 5 bases and J dropped 0; count of bases not matched to a gene: 2. The CDR3 has 16 amino acids. The CDR3 coding sequence is TGTGCCAGCAGCCCGGGACTAGCGGGAAGCACAGATACGCAGTATTTT. Translated: CASSPGLAGSTDTQYF.

The chain couples TRBV6-6 to TRBJ2-1, with a tentative D call TRBD1 (6 bases). Trimming stripped 2 bases from V and 7 bases from J, with 12 bases between. The CDR3 has 14 amino acids. Germline values: CDR1 MNHNY, CDR2 SVGAGI (reference sequence). The CDR3 region has the DNA TGTGCCAGCAGTTACCTGGCAGGGGTAAATGAGCAGTTCTTC. Protein: CASSYLAGVNEQFF.

This clone was observed a handful of times. The chain uses TRBV23-1 and TRBJ2-7; TRBD2 is a possible D gene (5 bases). TRBV23-1 is an open reading frame whose function is uncertain. The CDR3 totals 15 residues. Trimming stripped 0 bases from V and 4 bases from J, with 13 bases between. The CDR3 here is CASSQSGSGLYEQYF. CDR3 nucleotides: TGCGCCAGCAGTCAATCGGGGTCGGGATTATACGAGCAGTACTTC.

CDR3 sequence: CASSSTGTGGEKLFF. The CDR3 DNA sequence: TGTGCCAGCAGTTCGACCGGGACAGGAGGTGAAAAACTGTTTTTT. This chain connects TRBV28 to TRBJ1-4; TRBD1 aligns across 8 bases. Trimming cost V 4 bases and J 7 bases; bases outside gene matches: 8. Germline V gene sequence: CDR1 MDHEN, CDR2 SYDVKM. This CDR3 is 15 amino acids long.

V is TRBV6-5 and J is TRBJ1-1; perhaps TRBD1 as D (5 bases). CDR1 and CDR2 (germline): MNHEY, SVGAGI. Trimming took off 6 bases at V and 3 bases at J, with 17 bases between the two ends. There are 15 residues in the CDR3. The CDR3 DNA is TGTGCCAGCAGACCCTGGGGGGAGGGTCACACTGAAGCTTTCTTT. Its protein is CASRPWGEGHTEAFF.

The chain joins TRBV4-1 to TRBJ2-1; D perhaps matches TRBD2 (6 bases). Germline-derived CDR1 and CDR2 are MGHRA and YSYEKL. Trimming pared 0 bases from V and 2 bases from J, leaving 8 bases between. The CDR3 sequence is 15 residues long. The CDR3 protein is CASSQEGLTYNEQFF. CDR3 coding DNA: TGCGCCAGCAGCCAAGAAGGACTAACCTACAATGAGCAGTTCTTC.